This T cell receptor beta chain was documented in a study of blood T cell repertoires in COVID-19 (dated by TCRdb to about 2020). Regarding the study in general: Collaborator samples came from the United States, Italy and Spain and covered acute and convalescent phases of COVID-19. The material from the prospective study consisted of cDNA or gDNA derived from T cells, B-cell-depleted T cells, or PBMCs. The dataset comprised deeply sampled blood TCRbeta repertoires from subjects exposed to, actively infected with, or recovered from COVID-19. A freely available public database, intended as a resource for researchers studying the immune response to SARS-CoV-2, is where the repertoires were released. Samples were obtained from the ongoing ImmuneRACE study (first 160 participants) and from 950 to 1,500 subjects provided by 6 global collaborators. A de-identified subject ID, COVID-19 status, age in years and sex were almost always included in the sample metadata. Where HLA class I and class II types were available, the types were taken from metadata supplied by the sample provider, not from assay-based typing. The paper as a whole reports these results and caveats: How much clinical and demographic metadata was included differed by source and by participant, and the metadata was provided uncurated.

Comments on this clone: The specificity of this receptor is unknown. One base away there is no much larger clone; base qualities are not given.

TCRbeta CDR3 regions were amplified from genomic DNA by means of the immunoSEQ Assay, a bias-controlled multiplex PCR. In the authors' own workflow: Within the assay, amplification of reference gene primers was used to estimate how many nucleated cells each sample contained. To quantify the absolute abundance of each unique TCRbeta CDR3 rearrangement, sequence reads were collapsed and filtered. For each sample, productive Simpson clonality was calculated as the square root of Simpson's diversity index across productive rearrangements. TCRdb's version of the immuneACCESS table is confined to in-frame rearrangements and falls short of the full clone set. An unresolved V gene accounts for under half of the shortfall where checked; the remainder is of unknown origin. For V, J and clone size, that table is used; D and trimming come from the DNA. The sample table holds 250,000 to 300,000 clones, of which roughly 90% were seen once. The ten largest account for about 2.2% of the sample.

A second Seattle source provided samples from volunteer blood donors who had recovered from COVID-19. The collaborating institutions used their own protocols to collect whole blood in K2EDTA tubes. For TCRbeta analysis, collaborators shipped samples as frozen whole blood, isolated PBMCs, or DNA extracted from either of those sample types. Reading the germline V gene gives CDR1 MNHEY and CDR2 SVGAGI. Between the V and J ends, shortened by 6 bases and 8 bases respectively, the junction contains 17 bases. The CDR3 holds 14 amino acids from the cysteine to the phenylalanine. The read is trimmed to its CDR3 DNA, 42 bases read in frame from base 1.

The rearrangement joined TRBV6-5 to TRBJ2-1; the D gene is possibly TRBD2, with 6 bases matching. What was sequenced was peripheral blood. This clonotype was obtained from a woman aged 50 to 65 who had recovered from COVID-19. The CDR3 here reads CASSYVDGGDEQFF. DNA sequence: TGTGCCAGCAGCTATGTCGATGGCGGGGATGAGCAGTTCTTC.